A single T cell receptor (beta chain) is shown here with its context. The CDR3 extends over 12 amino acids. Trimming removed 7 bases from V and 3 bases from J; junction bases left unmatched: 5. Germline V gene sequence: CDR1 SQVTM, CDR2 ANQGSEA. The data originate from a study of OX40 agonist ivuxolimab in advanced cancers. The wider study: In three patients, partial responses were observed, one with hepatocellular carcinoma and two with cutaneous melanoma.

Profiling relied on immunoSEQ multiplex PCR, and the TCRdb table lists in-frame clones only, not all of them. Here the sample spans 44,000 or so clones, around 79% being singletons. Sampled blood was obtained at baseline, cycle 4 day 1, and cycle 7 day 1. This material consisted of CD4+ or CD8+ T cells sorted from blood, taken in a trial of the OX40 agonist ivuxolimab. The chain uses TRBV29-1 and TRBJ1-1, with TRBD1 matching over 7 bases. The sequence was collected from an adult with an advanced solid tumor such as melanoma, head and neck, liver or kidney cancer. The CDR3 reads CSAKTGDTEAFF. For the CDR3, the DNA is TGCAGCGCCAAAACAGGGGACACTGAAGCTTTCTTT. Full variable domain (missing parts from reference TRBV29-1 and TRBJ1-1): SAVISQKPSRDICQRGTSLTIQCQVDSQVTMMFWYRQQPGQSLTLIATANQGSEATYESGFVIDKFPISRPNLTFSTLTVSNMSPEDSSIYLCSAKTGDTEAFFGQGTRLTVV.